Detailed here is one T cell receptor beta chain. Its target antigen remains unknown. No clone much larger than this one lies a single base away; base qualities are absent. CDR1 and CDR2 (LGHDT, YNNKEL) derive from the germline V gene (reference sequence). There are 15 amino acids in the CDR3, from cysteine to phenylalanine inclusive. The only DNA kept is the CDR3, 45 bases in frame from the first base. V and J are truncated by 1 base and 2 bases respectively, leaving an intervening sequence of 10 bases. The sample originates from a study of T cell responses to AZD1222 COVID-19 vaccine (dated by TCRdb to about 2021). For the study in its entirety: AZD1222 recipients whose second dose came at about 4 weeks and those whose second dose came at about 12 weeks were combined into one group, since spike-specific TCR depth and breadth did not differ between the two schedules. Trial participants were enrolled into age subgroups of 18-55, 56-69 and 70-plus years, which contained 148, 28 and 57 TCR-sequenced participants, respectively. A total of more than 230 trial participants underwent TCR sequencing, of whom more than 200 had received two doses of AZD1222 and about 25 had received two doses of the MenACWY control vaccine.

The CDR3 regions of human TCRbeta chains were subjected to immunosequencing. As for how the authors treated the data: TCRs in the repertoires were matched against a reference library of SARS-CoV-2-specific TCRs that had been generated with the MIRA antigen-specificity platform. Breadth meant the fraction of unique TCRs that were SARS-CoV-2-associated, whereas depth meant the fraction of total T cells that were SARS-CoV-2-associated. Each spike-specific TCR was assigned to its reactive spike region and to a CD4 or CD8 class using the MIRA data. Log10-transformed breadth and depth values were compared by one-way ANOVA with Sidak's multiple comparisons tests. This immuneACCESS table, as held by TCRdb, lists in-frame sequences with V and J called but not all clones. Of the missing ones, under half trace to an unresolved V gene in checked studies; the others have no known cause. That table gives V, J and clone size, and the DNA gave D and trimming. The sample table lists 95,000 to 100,000 clones, roughly 87% of them with a count of one. The ten largest make up about 15% of the sample.

Read against the paper, the sample's time point label means: baseline before first vaccination. Samples from vaccinated people were obtained from the UK trials COV001 and COV002, which included a single-blind randomized controlled phase 2/3 trial of AZD1222 (ChAdOx1 nCoV-19) in healthy adults. For TCRbeta chain sequencing, PBMC samples were collected from trial participants at day 0 and at day 28 after the second dose. Findings and caveats that apply to the study as a whole: After two AZD1222 doses, both the breadth and the depth of spike-specific TCRs were significantly higher than at day 0 and than in MenACWY recipients. The vaccine-associated CD4 TCRs covered the entire spike protein, and the dominant responses fell in regions 160-218 and 743-854. In the small 56-69-year group, the increase in depth fell short of significance, most likely because of low power. Participants were mostly white British, with more females than males. The authors suggested clonal diversity may have been underestimated. Epitopes outside the regions mutated in the B.1.351 and B.1.1.7 variants were reportedly recognized by nearly half of the unique spike-specific TCRs. Because no day 14 peak-response samples were available, repertoires were characterized only after the peak T cell response. Conclusions about previously exposed vaccinees are limited because only six or seven AZD1222 recipients were SARS-CoV-2 seropositive at baseline.

This specimen was peripheral blood, taken on day 0 of AZD1222 vaccination. The origin of this receptor is an adult in good health. The V gene is TRBV3-1 (or the pseudogene TRBV3-2) and the J gene is TRBJ2-3, with no D gene named confidently. The DNA is TGTGCCAGCAGCCAAGTTCACAGTTCCACAGATACGCAGTATTTT. This yields the protein CASSQVHSSTDTQYF.